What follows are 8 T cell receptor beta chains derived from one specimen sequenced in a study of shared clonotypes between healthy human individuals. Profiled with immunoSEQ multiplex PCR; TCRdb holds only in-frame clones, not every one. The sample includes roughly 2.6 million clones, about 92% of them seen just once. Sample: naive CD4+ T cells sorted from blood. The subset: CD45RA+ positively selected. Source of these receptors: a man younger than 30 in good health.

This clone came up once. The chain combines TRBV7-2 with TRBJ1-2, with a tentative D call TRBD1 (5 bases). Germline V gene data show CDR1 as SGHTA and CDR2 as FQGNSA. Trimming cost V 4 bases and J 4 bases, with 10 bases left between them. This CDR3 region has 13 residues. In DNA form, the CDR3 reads TGTGCCAGCAGCTGGGGACCGACCTATGGCTACACCTTC. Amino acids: CASSWGPTYGYTF.

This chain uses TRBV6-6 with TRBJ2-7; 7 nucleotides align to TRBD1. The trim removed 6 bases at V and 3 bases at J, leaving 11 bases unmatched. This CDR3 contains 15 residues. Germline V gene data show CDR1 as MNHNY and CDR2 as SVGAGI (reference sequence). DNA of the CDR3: TGTGCCAGCAGCCCCGGGACAGCCCAAAACTACGAGCAGTACTTC. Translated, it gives CASSPGTAQNYEQYF.

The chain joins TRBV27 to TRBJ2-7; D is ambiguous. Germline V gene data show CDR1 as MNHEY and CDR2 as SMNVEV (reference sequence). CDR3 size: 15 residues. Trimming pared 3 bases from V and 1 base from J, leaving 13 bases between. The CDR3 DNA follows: TGTGCCAGCAGTTTGGGTCTGGGCAGGTCCTACGAGCAGTACTTC. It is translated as CASSLGLGRSYEQYF.

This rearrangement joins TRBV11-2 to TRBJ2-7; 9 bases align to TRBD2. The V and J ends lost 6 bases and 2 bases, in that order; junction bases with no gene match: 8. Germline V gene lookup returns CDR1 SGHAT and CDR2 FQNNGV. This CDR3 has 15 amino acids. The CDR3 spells CASRRAGGSPYEQYF. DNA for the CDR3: TGTGCCAGCAGGCGAGCGGGGGGATCACCCTACGAGCAGTACTTC.

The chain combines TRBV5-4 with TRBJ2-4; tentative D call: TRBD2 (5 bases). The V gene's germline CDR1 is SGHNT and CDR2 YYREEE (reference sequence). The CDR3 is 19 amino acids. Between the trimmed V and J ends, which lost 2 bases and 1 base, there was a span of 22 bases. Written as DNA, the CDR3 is TGTGCCAGCAGCTTAGGGAGTCAGCGCCCTGAGACGGCCAAAAACATTCAGTACTTC. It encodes CASSLGSQRPETAKNIQYF.

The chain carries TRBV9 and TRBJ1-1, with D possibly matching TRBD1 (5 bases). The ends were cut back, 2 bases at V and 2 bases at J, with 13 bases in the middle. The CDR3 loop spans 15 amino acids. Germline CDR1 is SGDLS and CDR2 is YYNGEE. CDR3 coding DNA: TGTGCCAGCAGCGTGCTCGACAGTTCCAACACTGAAGCTTTCTTT. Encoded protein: CASSVLDSSNTEAFF.

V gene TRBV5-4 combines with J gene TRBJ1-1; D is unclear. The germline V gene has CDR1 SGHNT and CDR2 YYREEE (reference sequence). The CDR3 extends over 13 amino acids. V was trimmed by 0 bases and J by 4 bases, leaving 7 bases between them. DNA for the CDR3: TGTGCCAGCAGCTTGGGGGAGAGCACTGAAGCTTTCTTT. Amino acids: CASSLGESTEAFF.

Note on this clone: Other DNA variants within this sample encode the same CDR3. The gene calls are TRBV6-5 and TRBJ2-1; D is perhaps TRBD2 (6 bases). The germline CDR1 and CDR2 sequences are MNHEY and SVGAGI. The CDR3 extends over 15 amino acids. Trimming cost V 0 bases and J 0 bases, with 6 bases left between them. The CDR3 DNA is TGTGCCAGCAGTTACTCCGGGGGCTCCTACAATGAGCAGTTCTTC. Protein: CASSYSGGSYNEQFF.